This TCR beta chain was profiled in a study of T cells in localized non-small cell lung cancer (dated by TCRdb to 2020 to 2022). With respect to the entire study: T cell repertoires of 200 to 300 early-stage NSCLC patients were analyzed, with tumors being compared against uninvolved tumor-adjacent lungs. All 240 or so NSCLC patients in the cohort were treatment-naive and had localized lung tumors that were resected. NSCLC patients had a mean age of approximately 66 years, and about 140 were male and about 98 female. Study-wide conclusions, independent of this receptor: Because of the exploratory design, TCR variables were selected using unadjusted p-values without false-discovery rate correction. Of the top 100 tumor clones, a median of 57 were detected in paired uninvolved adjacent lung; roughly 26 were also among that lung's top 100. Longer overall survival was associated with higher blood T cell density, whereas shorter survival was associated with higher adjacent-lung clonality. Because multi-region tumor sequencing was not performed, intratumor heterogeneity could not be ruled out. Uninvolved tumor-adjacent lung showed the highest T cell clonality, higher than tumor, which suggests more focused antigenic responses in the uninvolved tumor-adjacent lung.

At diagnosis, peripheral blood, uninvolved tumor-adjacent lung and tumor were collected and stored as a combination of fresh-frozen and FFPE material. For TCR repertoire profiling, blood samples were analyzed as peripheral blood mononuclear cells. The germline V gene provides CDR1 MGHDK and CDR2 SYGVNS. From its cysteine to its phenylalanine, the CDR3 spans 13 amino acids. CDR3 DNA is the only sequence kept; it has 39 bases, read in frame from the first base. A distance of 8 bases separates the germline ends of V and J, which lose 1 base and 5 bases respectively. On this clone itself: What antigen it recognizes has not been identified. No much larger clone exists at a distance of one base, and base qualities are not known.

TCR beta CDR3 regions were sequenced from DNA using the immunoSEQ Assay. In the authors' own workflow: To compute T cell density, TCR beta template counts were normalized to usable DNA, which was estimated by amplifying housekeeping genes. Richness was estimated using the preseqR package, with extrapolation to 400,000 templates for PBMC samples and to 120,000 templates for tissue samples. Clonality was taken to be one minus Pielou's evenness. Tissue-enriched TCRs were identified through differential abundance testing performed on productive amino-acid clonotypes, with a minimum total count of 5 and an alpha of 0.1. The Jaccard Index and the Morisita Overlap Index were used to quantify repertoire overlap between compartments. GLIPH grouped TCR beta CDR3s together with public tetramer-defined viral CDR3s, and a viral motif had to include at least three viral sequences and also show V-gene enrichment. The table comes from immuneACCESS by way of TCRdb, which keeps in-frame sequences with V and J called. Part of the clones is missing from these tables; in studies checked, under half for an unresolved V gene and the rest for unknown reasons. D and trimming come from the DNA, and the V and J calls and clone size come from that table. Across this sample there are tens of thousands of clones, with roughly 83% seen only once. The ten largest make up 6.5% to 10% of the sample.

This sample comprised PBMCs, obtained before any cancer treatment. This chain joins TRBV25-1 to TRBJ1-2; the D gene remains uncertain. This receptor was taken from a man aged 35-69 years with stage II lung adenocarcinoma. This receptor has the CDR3 CASSEFGAYGYTF. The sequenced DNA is TGTGCCAGCAGTGAATTTGGAGCTTATGGCTACACCTTC.